A single sample is the source of the 16 T cell receptor beta chains below, sequenced in a study of shared clonotypes between healthy human individuals. Repertoires were generated with immunoSEQ multiplex PCR, while TCRdb's copy carries only in-frame clones and drops some. The sample holds about 490,000 clones, 76% seen once. The sequenced sample consisted of PBMCs. The source of these receptors is a woman in her forties in good health. Some clones in this sample may be carry-over from other donors' samples.

This sequence joins TRBV20-1 and TRBJ2-5; D tentatively fits TRBD1 or TRBD2 (5 bases each). Trimming cost V 7 bases and J 3 bases, with 9 bases left between them. This CDR3 spans 11 amino acids. The germline gives CDR1 DFQATT, CDR2 SNEGSKA (reference sequence). The CDR3 DNA reads as TGCAGTGTGTGGGGGAAAGAGACCCAGTACTTC. Encoded protein: CSVWGKETQYF.

J is TRBJ2-3 and V is TRBV7-3; 8 positions agree with TRBD2. Germline V gene sequence: CDR1 SGHTA, CDR2 FQGTGA. The CDR3 has 15 amino acids. V gave up 1 base and J gave up 5 bases; unmatched junction bases: 5. CDR3 bases: TGTGCCAGCAGCTTAATCACAGCGGGGGAAGATACGCAGTATTTT. Translating gives CASSLITAGEDTQYF. Combining the CDR3 with reference TRBV7-3 and TRBJ2-3 gives the whole variable domain GAGVSQTPSNKVTEKGKYVELRCDPISGHTALYWYRQSLGQGPEFLIYFQGTGAADDSGLPNDRFFAVRPEGSVSTLKIQRTERGDSAVYLCASSLITAGEDTQYFGPGTRLTVL.

This chain joins TRBV7-9 and TRBJ1-4; 10 nucleotides agree with TRBD1. The CDR3 covers 15 residues. The trim removed 5 bases at V and 7 bases at J, leaving 7 bases unmatched. Germline V lookup: CDR1 SEHNR, CDR2 FQNEAQ (reference sequence). The CDR3 protein is CASSKRTGGGEKLFF. The CDR3 DNA follows: TGTGCCAGCAGCAAAAGGACAGGGGGAGGTGAAAAACTGTTTTTT.

The V and J genes are TRBV19 and TRBJ1-2, with a weak D call TRBD1 (5 bases). In germline, CDR1 is LNHDA, CDR2 SQIVND (reference sequence). Trimming stripped 7 bases from V and 8 bases from J, with 23 bases between. The CDR3 runs 15 residues. The CDR3 DNA sequence: TGTGCCAGTATCCCCCCCGGGCAGGGAACGACCGGCTACACCTTC. Translation: CASIPPGQGTTGYTF.

The genes are TRBV28 and TRBJ2-1; D is perhaps TRBD2 (5 bases). Looked up from germline, CDR1 is MDHEN and CDR2 is SYDVKM. This CDR3 comprises 15 residues. The germline V and J ends were trimmed by 5 bases and 7 bases, with 18 bases remaining between them. The CDR3 protein is CASSPIDRDLNEQFF. The CDR3 DNA is TGTGCCAGCAGTCCCATCGACCGGGATCTGAATGAGCAGTTCTTC. Full variable domain (remainder filled in from reference TRBV28 and TRBJ2-1): DVKVTQSSRYLVKRTGEKVFLECVQDMDHENMFWYRQDPGLGLRLIYFSYDVKMKEKGDIPEGYSVSREKKERFSLILESASTNQTSMYLCASSPIDRDLNEQFFGPGTRLTVL.

This clone appeared many times. Different DNA sequences within this sample yield the same CDR3. J is TRBJ1-1 and V is TRBV28; D gene uncertain. The V end was cut by 2 bases, the J end by 9 bases, with 16 bases between. Germline loops: CDR1 MDHEN, CDR2 SYDVKM. The CDR3 is 14 amino acids. The CDR3 sequence is CASSLPGHGAKAFF. The CDR3 DNA follows: TGTGCCAGCAGTTTACCGGGTCACGGTGCTAAAGCTTTCTTT.

In nucleotides, the CDR3 is TGTGCCAGCAGCTTAGGCTTAAGGACTAATGAAAAACTGTTTTTT. This translates into CASSLGLRTNEKLFF. This sequence joins TRBV7-9 and TRBJ1-4; D is ambiguous. CDR3 size: 15 residues. The V gene's germline CDR1 is SEHNR and CDR2 FQNEAQ (reference sequence). Trimming cost V 1 base and J 2 bases, with 8 bases left between them.

This clone was recorded only once. The rearrangement links TRBV10-3 to TRBJ1-4; possibly TRBD1 for D (5 bases). Germline assignment: CDR1 ENHRY and CDR2 SYGVKD. This CDR3 has 14 amino acids. V dropped 2 bases and J dropped 4 bases, with 8 bases sitting between them. CDR3 region: CAISEGQDNEKLFF. The CDR3, as DNA: TGTGCCATCAGTGAGGGACAAGATAATGAAAAACTGTTTTTT.

A remark on this clone: A read error may explain this, as a much larger clone is one base away. This same CDR3 is encoded by further DNA sequences in the sample. The rearrangement uses TRBV19 and TRBJ2-7; tentative D call: TRBD1 (5 bases). V lost 2 bases, J lost 2 bases, and 7 bases lay in between. The CDR3 is 13 amino acids. Germline V gene lookup returns CDR1 LNHDA and CDR2 SQIVND (reference sequence). CDR3 bases: TGTGCCAGTAGTATATCAGGGACCTACGAGCAGTACTTC. Translated: CASSISGTYEQYF.

The chain carries TRBV15 and TRBJ2-1; D is uncertain. With 0 bases removed from V and 4 bases from J, the gap between germline ends came to 10 bases. The germline V gene encodes CDR1 LNHNV and CDR2 YYDKDF (reference sequence). The CDR3 loop spans 15 amino acids. CDR3 bases: TGTGCCACCAGCAGAGAAGGTATAGGGTACAATGAGCAGTTCTTC. It codes for CATSREGIGYNEQFF.

This clone was seen more than once but under ten times. The chain links TRBV7-2 to TRBJ2-2; weak D call: TRBD2 (5 bases). The CDR3 is 14 residues long. Trimming cost V 7 bases and J 0 bases, with 9 bases left between them. Germline V gives CDR1 SGHTA, CDR2 FQGNSA. The CDR3 loop reads CASILAPNTGELFF. Here the CDR3 DNA reads TGTGCCAGCATCCTAGCACCGAACACCGGGGAGCTGTTTTTT.

This clone was recorded a few times. This sequence joins TRBV19 and TRBJ1-2, with D tentatively TRBD1 (5 bases). Trimming removed 7 bases at V and 1 base at J, with 13 bases between. The CDR3 consists of 14 residues. Per germline, CDR1 LNHDA and CDR2 SQIVND (reference sequence). The CDR3 protein is CASIPGRLNYGYTF. The CDR3 DNA reads TGTGCCAGTATCCCGGGACGGCTTAACTATGGCTACACCTTC.

V is TRBV4-2 and J is TRBJ2-3; 12 nucleotides align to TRBD2. V shed 0 bases, J shed 0 bases, and the junction held 13 bases outside the gene matches. In germline, CDR1 is LGHNA, CDR2 YNFKEQ. The CDR3 covers 21 residues. The CDR3 region has the DNA TGTGCCAGCAGCCAAGATCATTGGGCTAGCGGGAGGGAGGCTAGCACAGATACGCAGTATTTT. Translation: CASSQDHWASGREASTDTQYF.

The chain recombines TRBV14 with TRBJ2-2, with a possible D match to TRBD2 (7 bases). V gave up 1 base and J gave up 5 bases, with 14 bases separating them. Per the germline V gene, CDR1 is SGHDN and CDR2 is FVKESK. The CDR3 extends over 16 amino acids. This CDR3 reads CASSQVFGGRTGELFF. DNA for the CDR3: TGTGCCAGCAGCCAAGTTTTCGGGGGGCGTACCGGGGAGCTGTTTTTT.

V and J are TRBV5-4 and TRBJ2-3; D unclear. The CDR3 has 15 residues. Per the germline V gene, CDR1 is SGHNT and CDR2 is YYREEE (reference sequence). Deletions cut 5 bases from V and 0 bases from J, with 13 bases between. The CDR3 nucleotides are TGTGCCAGCAGGCCAGACGGGTCTAGCACAGATACGCAGTATTTT. The encoded protein is CASRPDGSSTDTQYF.

This clone was counted a few times. This chain links TRBV30 with TRBJ1-1; 7 bases are a match to TRBD1. The CDR3 length is 13 residues. V shed 2 bases, J shed 7 bases, and the junction held 7 bases outside the gene matches. Germline CDR1 is GTSNPN and CDR2 is SVGIG (reference sequence). CDR3 in amino acids: CAWSPRDSLEAFF. CDR3 DNA: TGTGCCTGGAGTCCTCGGGACAGCCTTGAAGCTTTCTTT.